The T cell receptor beta chain under discussion was sequenced for a study of T cells in Graves' hyperthyroidism and ophthalmopathy. This clonotype has only a few counts. Its antigen is not identified. These patients, aged 18 to 65, had recently diagnosed hyperthyroidism lasting under 2 months. The TCR beta CDR3 regions underwent amplification using RNA transcripts as the source. First-round RT-PCR of the TCR CDR3 relied on the HTBI primer set. In TCRdb, the multiplex PCR reads were re-called with MiXCR into one record per CDR3 protein. The table has 340,000 or so distinct CDR3 sequences, approximately 15% seen once. The CDR3 totals 13 residues. V gave up 6 bases and J gave up 2 bases, with 9 bases separating them. The germline V gene encodes CDR1 KGHDR and CDR2 SFDVKD. General study results and limits: Most thyroid clonotypes with frequency above 0.001 were detected in blood.

Sequencing was performed on blood. The chain uses TRBV24-1 and TRBJ1-2, with D uncertain. The sequence derives from a man aged 30 to 45 with Graves' hyperthyroidism. The CDR3 DNA is TGTGCCACCAGTCCGGGAAGCAACTATGGCTACACCTTC. It codes for CATSPGSNYGYTF.